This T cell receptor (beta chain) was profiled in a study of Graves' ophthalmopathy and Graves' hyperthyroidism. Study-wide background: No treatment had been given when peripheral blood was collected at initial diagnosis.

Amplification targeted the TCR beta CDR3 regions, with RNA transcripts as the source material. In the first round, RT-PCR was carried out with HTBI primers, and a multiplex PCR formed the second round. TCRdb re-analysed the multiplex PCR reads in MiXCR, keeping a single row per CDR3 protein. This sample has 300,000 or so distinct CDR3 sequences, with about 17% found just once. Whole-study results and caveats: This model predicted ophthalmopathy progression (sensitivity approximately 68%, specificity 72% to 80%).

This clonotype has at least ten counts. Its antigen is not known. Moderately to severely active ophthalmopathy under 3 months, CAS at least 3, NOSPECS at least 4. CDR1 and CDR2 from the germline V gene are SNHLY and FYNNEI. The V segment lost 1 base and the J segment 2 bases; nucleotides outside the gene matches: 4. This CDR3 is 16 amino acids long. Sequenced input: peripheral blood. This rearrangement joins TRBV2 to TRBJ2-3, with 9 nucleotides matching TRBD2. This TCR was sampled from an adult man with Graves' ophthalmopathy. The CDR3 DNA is TGTGCCAGCAGTGAAGGTAGCGGGGGAACCACAGATACGCAGTATTTT. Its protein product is CASSEGSGGTTDTQYF.